This T cell receptor beta chain was observed in a study of radiation and T cells in renal cell carcinoma. Study-level results: Top tumor clonotypes rose in blood 2 weeks post-radiation, then contracted.

Germline CDR1 reads LNHDA; CDR2 reads SQIVND (reference sequence). The CDR3 consists of 13 residues. J lost 10 bases, V lost 9 bases, and 12 bases had no gene match. Notes on this clone: Its specificity is unknown.

The repertoire was sequenced with immunoSEQ multiplex PCR; TCRdb's copy has only in-frame clones and lacks some. Here the sample spans some 150,000 clones, 75% to 90% being singletons. The time point is: baseline pretreatment blood. As for treatment: 15 Gy SBRT to primary tumor, nephrectomy 4 weeks later. The specimen comprised blood, sampled from a patient whose treatment included radiotherapy and nephrectomy. The clonotype originates from a woman in her 50s with renal cell carcinoma. The rearrangement uses TRBV19 and TRBJ2-1, with 7 bases identical to TRBD2. The CDR3 sequence: CASGLVGPREQFF. CDR3 DNA sequence: TGTGCCAGCGGACTAGTGGGGCCCCGGGAGCAGTTCTTC. Full variable domain (outside the CDR3, taken from reference TRBV19 and TRBJ2-1): DGGITQSPKYLFRKEGQNVTLSCEQNLNHDAMYWYRQDPGQGLRLIYYSQIVNDFQKGDIAEGYSVSREKKESFPLTVTSAQKNPTAFYLCASGLVGPREQFFGPGTRLTVL.